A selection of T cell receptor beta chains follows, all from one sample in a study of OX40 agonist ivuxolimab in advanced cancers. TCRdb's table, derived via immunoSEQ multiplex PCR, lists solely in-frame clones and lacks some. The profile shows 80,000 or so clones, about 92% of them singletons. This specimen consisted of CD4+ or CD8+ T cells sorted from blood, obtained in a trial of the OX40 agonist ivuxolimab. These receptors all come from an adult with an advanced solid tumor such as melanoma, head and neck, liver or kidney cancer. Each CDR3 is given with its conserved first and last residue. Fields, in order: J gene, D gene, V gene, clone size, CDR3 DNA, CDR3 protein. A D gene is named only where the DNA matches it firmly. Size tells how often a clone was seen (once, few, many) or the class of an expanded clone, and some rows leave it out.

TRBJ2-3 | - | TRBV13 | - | TGTGCCAGCAGCTTTAACGGGGCTAGCACAGATACGCAGTATTTT | CASSFNGASTDTQYF
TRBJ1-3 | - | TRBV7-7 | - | TGTGCCAGCAGCTTAGACAGGACCTCTGGAAACACCATATATTTT | CASSLDRTSGNTIYF
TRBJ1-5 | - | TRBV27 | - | TGTGCCAGCAGTGGTTCCCGGGGTAGCAATCAGCCCCAGCATTTT | CASSGSRGSNQPQHF
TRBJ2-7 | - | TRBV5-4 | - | TGTGCCAGCAGCTTGGCGGGGGACAGCTACGAGCAGTACTTC | CASSLAGDSYEQYF
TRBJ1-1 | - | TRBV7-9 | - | TGTGCCAGCAGCTTATACCCCGGGGGACGGCAGAACACTGAAGCTTTCTTT | CASSLYPGGRQNTEAFF
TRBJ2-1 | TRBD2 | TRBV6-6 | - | TGTGCCACCCAGACTAGCGGATACAATGAGCAGTTCTTC | CATQTSGYNEQFF
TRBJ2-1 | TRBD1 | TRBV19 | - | TGTGCCAGTAGTATTCTACAGGGGAGCTCCTACAATGAGCAGTTCTTC | CASSILQGSSYNEQFF
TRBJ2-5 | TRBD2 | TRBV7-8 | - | TGTGCCAGCAGCTTAGTTTACCGGGAGGGAGAGACCCAGTACTTC | CASSLVYREGETQYF
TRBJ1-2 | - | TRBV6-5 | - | TGTGCCAGCAGTCTCACAACGGGGGGTGGCTACACCTTC | CASSLTTGGGYTF
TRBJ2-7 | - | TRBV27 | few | TGTGCCAGCAGTTTAACAACAGGTTCCTACGAGCAGTACTTC | CASSLTTGSYEQYF
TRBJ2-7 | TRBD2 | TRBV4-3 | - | TGCGCCAGCAGCCAGATCGCACCCAGCGGGAGAAACTACGAGCAGTACTTC | CASSQIAPSGRNYEQYF
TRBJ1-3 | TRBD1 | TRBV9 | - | TGTGCCAGCGGAACTATACAGACAGGGGAGGGAAACACCATATATTTT | CASGTIQTGEGNTIYF
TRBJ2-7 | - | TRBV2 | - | TGTGCCAGACAACGGCAGGAGTCCTACGAGCAGTACTTC | CARQRQESYEQYF
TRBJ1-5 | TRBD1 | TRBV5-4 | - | TGTGCCAGCAGCTCAAATCCAGGGGGTGGACAGCCCCAGCATTTT | CASSSNPGGGQPQHF
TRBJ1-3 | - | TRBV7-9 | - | TGTGCCAGCGTTAAAGGGGGGGCTGGAAACACCATATATTTT | CASVKGGAGNTIYF
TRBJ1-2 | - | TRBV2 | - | TGTGCCAGCAGTGAAAGGAGAGGGGATGACTATGGCTACACCTTC | CASSERRGDDYGYTF
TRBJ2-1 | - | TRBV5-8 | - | TGTGCCAGCAGCCCACGACAGCGCGCCTACAATGAGCAGTTCTTC | CASSPRQRAYNEQFF
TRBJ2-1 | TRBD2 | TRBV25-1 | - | TGTGCCAGCAGTCGTTTAGGGGCTAGCGGGATCAATGAGCAGTTCTTC | CASSRLGASGINEQFF
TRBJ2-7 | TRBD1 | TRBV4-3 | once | TGCGCCAGCAGCCATGCCGGGACAGGGGGCTACGAGCAGTACTTC | CASSHAGTGGYEQYF
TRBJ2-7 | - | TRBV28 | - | TGTGCCAGCAGTTTCCCCCGGGGAACCTACGAGCAGTACTTC | CASSFPRGTYEQYF
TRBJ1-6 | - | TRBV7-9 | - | TGTGCCAGCAGCTCAGCGGACAGCTATAATTCACCCCTCCACTTT | CASSSADSYNSPLHF
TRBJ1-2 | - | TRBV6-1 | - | TGTGCCGGCGGGTGGACGGTTAACTATGGCTACACCTTC | CAGGWTVNYGYTF
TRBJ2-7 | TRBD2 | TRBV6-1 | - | TGTGCCAGCAGTGAGGTTCCTAGCGGGTTGTACGAGCAGTACTTC | CASSEVPSGLYEQYF
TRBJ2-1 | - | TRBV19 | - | TGTGCCAGTAGCCTAGGAGGGTACAATGAGCAGTTCTTC | CASSLGGYNEQFF
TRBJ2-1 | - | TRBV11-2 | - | TGTGCCAGCAGCCCTGGGATGGCCCACAATGAGCAGTTCTTC | CASSPGMAHNEQFF
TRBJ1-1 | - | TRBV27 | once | TGTGCCAGCAGTTTGGGGGGGAGAAGGACTGAAGCTTTCTTT | CASSLGGRRTEAFF
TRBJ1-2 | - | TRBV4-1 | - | TGCGCCAGCAGCCCCCGGGGGGGGGTTAACTATGGCTACACCTTC | CASSPRGGVNYGYTF
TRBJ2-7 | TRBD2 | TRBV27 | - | TGTGCCAGCAGTTCGAAACTAGCGGGAGTTGCCTACGAGCAGTACTTC | CASSSKLAGVAYEQYF
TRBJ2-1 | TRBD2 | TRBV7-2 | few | TGTGCCAGCAGCATCACTAGCGGGGGTGAGAAGTTCTTC | CASSITSGGEKFF
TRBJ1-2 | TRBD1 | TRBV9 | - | TGTGCCAGCAGCGTAGCCCAGGGGGCTAACTATGGCTACACCTTC | CASSVAQGANYGYTF
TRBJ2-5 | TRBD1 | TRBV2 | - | TGTGCCAGCATGACTCGGATCGGGACAGGGTACCAAGAGACCCAGTACTTC | CASMTRIGTGYQETQYF
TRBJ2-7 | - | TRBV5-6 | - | TGTGCCAGCAGCCTCGGGGAGGGGGTTTACGAGCAGTACTTC | CASSLGEGVYEQYF
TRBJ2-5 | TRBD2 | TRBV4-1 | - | TGCGCCAGCAGCAACGGACTAGCGGGAGCCAAGGGATCCCAAGAGACCCAGTACTTC | CASSNGLAGAKGSQETQYF
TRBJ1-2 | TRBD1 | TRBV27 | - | TGTGCCAGCAGTGGGACAGGGGGCGTTGGGTATGGCTACACCTTC | CASSGTGGVGYGYTF
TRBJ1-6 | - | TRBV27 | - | TGTGCCAGCAGTTTAGGTTGGGCCGAGAATTCACCCCTCCACTTT | CASSLGWAENSPLHF